This TCR beta chain is drawn from a study of regulatory T cells in long-lasting Graves disease. CDR3 length: 15 residues. Germline V gene sequence: CDR1 SGHTA, CDR2 FQGNSA. In its sample, this clonotype was seen a few times. Germline is not matched at one junction end, which may reflect a read error. Time point noted: newly diagnosed GD, antithyroid drugs for less than 3 months. TCR sequences were obtained from RNA taken from PBMCs. Arm-PCR of CDR3 regions with iRepertoire HTBI primers generated TCR beta libraries. TCRdb ran MiXCR on the multiplex PCR reads and lists one entry per CDR3 protein. The sample shows hundreds of thousands of distinct CDR3 sequences, approximately 15% of them seen only once. The sample also formed part of further work on T cells in Graves' hyperthyroidism and ophthalmopathy. That publication notes: The HTBI set primed first-round TCR CDR3 RT-PCR.

This TCR derives from a woman aged 30 to 39 with Graves disease. The sequencing used peripheral blood mononuclear cells (PBMCs), collected at new diagnosis, from a patient treated with antithyroid drugs. The rearrangement joins TRBV7-2 to TRBJ2-3, with 8 bases that match TRBD2. The CDR3 loop reads CAGSPAGGTTDTQYF. The CDR3, as DNA: TGTGCCGGCAGCCCCGCGGGGGGAACTACAGATACGCAGTATTTT.